The 26 T cell receptor beta chains below come from one sample, sequenced in a study of blood T cell repertoires in COVID-19. The data were produced by immunoSEQ multiplex PCR, yet TCRdb's version contains in-frame clones alone and is incomplete. Of under 250,000 clones listed, roughly four fifths are singletons. The sequenced sample was peripheral blood. These TCRs come from a man aged 50-60 years with active or convalescent COVID-19.

J is TRBJ1-1 and V is TRBV6-1; TRBD1 matches at 7 bases. This CDR3 region has 11 residues. Germline CDR1 MNHNS, CDR2 SASEGT. DNA for the CDR3: TGTGCTATCCAGGGGGGAACTGAAGCTTTCTTT. This codes for CAIQGGTEAFF.

The gene calls are TRBV5-4 and TRBJ2-7; 7 positions agree with TRBD2. From germline, CDR1 is SGHNT and CDR2 YYREEE (reference sequence). The CDR3 runs to 13 residues. V was pared by 4 bases and J by 6 bases, with 7 bases of the junction left unmatched. CDR3 nucleotides: TGTGCCAGCAGCCTGGGAGGGAGGATCGAGCAGTACTTC. It encodes CASSLGGRIEQYF.

This clone was observed once. Distinct nucleotide sequences in the sample also encode this CDR3. The rearrangement links TRBV7-2 to TRBJ2-1, with D possibly being TRBD1 (5 bases). The CDR3 length is 15 residues. In germline, CDR1 is SGHTA, CDR2 FQGNSA. V lost 0 bases to trimming and J lost 0 bases, with 6 bases between them. CDR3 in DNA: TGTGCCAGCAGCTTAGCTCAGGGCTCCTACAATGAGCAGTTCTTC. Translation gives CASSLAQGSYNEQFF.

The V call is TRBV18, the J call TRBJ2-5; the D gene is possibly TRBD2 (6 bases). Between the trimmed V and J ends, which lost 3 bases and 5 bases, there was a span of 13 bases. CDR1 is KGHSH, CDR2 LQKENI, per germline. This CDR3 region has 14 residues. The CDR3 sequence is CASSPGHGGETQYF. CDR3 in DNA: TGTGCCAGCTCACCCGGACACGGGGGTGAGACCCAGTACTTC. Supplemented by reference TRBV18 and TRBJ2-5, the full variable domain reads NAGVMQNPRHLVRRRGQEARLRCSPMKGHSHVYWYRQLPEEGLKFMVYLQKENIIDESGMPKERFSAEFPKEGPSILRIQQVVRGDSAAYFCASSPGHGGETQYFGPGTRLLVL.

The chain links TRBV19 to TRBJ1-5, with 9 bases aligning to TRBD1. Germline CDR1 is LNHDA and CDR2 is SQIVND (reference sequence). This CDR3 spans 15 amino acids. The V and J ends lost 5 bases and 0 bases, in that order; junction bases with no gene match: 2. The chain's CDR3 is CASSDRGYSNQPQHF. CDR3 coding DNA: TGTGCCAGTAGTGACAGGGGGTATAGCAATCAGCCCCAGCATTTT.

The chain couples TRBV3-1 (or the pseudogene TRBV3-2) to TRBJ2-1; 12 nucleotides agree with TRBD2. Germline-derived CDR1 and CDR2 are LGHDT and YNNKEL (reference sequence). V shed 4 bases, J shed 2 bases, and the junction held 6 bases outside the gene matches. The CDR3 is made up of 17 amino acids. DNA for the CDR3: TGTGCCAGCAGCCCCTGGGCTAGCGGGGGGGCCTACAATGAGCAGTTCTTC. Its protein product is CASSPWASGGAYNEQFF.

CDR3 region: CASSDTFSNQPQHF. The CDR3 region has the DNA TGTGCCAGCAGCGACACCTTTAGCAATCAGCCCCAGCATTTT. The rearrangement links TRBV6-5 to TRBJ1-5; no reliable D call. Germline-derived CDR1 and CDR2 are MNHEY and SVGAGI. V lost 6 bases and J 0 bases, leaving 9 bases between the germline ends. The CDR3 consists of 14 residues.

The chain carries TRBV1 and TRBJ1-5. TRBV1 corresponds to a pseudogene. The length of the CDR3 is 17 residues. The CDR3 bases are TGCACCAGCAGCCAAGATCTAGGGCCGAGAGGGAATCAGCCCCAGCATTTT. The encoded protein is CTSSQDLGPRGNQPQHF.

To note about this clone: The same CDR3 can be traced to other DNA sequences in this sample. V usage is TRBV13 and J usage is TRBJ1-6; 8 nucleotides agree with TRBD1. CDR3 length: 15 amino acids. The V segment lost 2 bases and the J segment 7 bases; nucleotides outside the gene matches: 4. Germline CDR1 is PRHDT and CDR2 is FYEKMQ (reference sequence). CDR3 coding DNA: TGTGCCAGCAGCTTACCAGGACAGGGAAATTCACCCCTCCACTTT. Translated, it gives CASSLPGQGNSPLHF. Based on the CDR3 plus reference TRBV13 and TRBJ1-6, the full variable domain is AAGVIQSPRHLIKEKRETATLKCYPIPRHDTVYWYQQGPGQDPQFLISFYEKMQSDKGSIPDRFSAQQFSDYHSELNMSSLELGDSALYFCASSLPGQGNSPLHFGNGTRLTVT.

V is TRBV30 and J is TRBJ1-5, with 7 bases matching TRBD1. The CDR3 has 17 residues. V was clipped by 3 bases and J by 2 bases; unmatched bases: 13. Looked up from germline, CDR1 is GTSNPN and CDR2 is SVGIG (reference sequence). CDR3 in DNA: TGTGCCTGGAGCTTTACGAAACTAACAGGGGGCAATCAGCCCCAGCATTTT. Translation: CAWSFTKLTGGNQPQHF.

This chain joins TRBV4-1 and TRBJ2-3, with TRBD2 as a possible D gene (5 bases). Trimming left V 4 bases short and J 3 bases short, with 8 bases between. The length of the CDR3 is 13 residues. The germline CDR1 and CDR2 sequences are MGHRA and YSYEKL. The DNA of the CDR3 is TGCGCCAGCAGCCTCCGAGGGACAGATACGCAGTATTTT. It yields the protein CASSLRGTDTQYF.

This clone was detected a few times. The rearrangement uses TRBV6-5 and TRBJ1-1; possible D gene TRBD1, 5 bases. The CDR3 contains 13 residues. V was pared by 2 bases and J by 5 bases, with 9 bases between. In germline, CDR1 is MNHEY, CDR2 SVGAGI. DNA for the CDR3: TGTGCCAGCAGTTACAAGGGGAGGACTGAAGCTTTCTTT. This codes for CASSYKGRTEAFF.

The V call is TRBV5-4, the J call TRBJ2-3; TRBD2 aligns across 11 bases. CDR1 is SGHNT and CDR2 is YYREEE in the germline V gene (reference sequence). The CDR3 sequence is 16 residues long. The V and J ends lost 4 bases and 6 bases, in that order; junction bases with no gene match: 10. The CDR3 bases are TGTGCCAGCAGCGGCTTAGCGGGGGGGCTCAAGGATACGCAGTATTTT. As protein: CASSGLAGGLKDTQYF.

The rearrangement uses TRBV5-6 and TRBJ1-2; D might be TRBD1 (6 bases). The CDR3 has 18 residues. V was clipped by 0 bases and J by 0 bases, with 18 bases between them. Germline CDR1 is SGHDT and CDR2 is YYEEEE. DNA of the CDR3: TGTGCCAGCAGCTTGGATTCCAGGGGCCGTAGGTCTAACTATGGCTACACCTTC. Residues: CASSLDSRGRRSNYGYTF.

This chain links TRBV14 with TRBJ2-3; 8 nucleotides agree with TRBD2. The CDR3 runs 13 residues. The V gene end was trimmed by 5 bases and the J gene end by 10 bases; junction bases not matched to a gene: 8. Germline V gives CDR1 SGHDN, CDR2 FVKESK. The CDR3 here is CASSILAGPPQYF. Written as DNA, the CDR3 is TGTGCCAGCAGCATTCTAGCGGGCCCCCCGCAGTATTTT.

This clone was detected only once. This sequence joins TRBV7-8 and TRBJ2-1; 9 nucleotides agree with TRBD1. V gave up 3 bases and J gave up 3 bases; unmatched junction bases: 9. Germline assignment: CDR1 SGHVS and CDR2 FQNEAQ. The CDR3 contains 17 residues. CDR3 residues: CASSLVGTGWFYNEQFF. The CDR3 bases are TGTGCCAGCAGCTTGGTCGGGACAGGGTGGTTCTACAATGAGCAGTTCTTC.

The rearrangement links TRBV3-1 (or the pseudogene TRBV3-2) to TRBJ1-2, with D perhaps matching TRBD1 (5 bases). Trimming took off 4 bases at V and 8 bases at J, with 11 bases between the two ends. CDR1 is LGHDT, CDR2 YNNKEL, per germline (reference sequence). The CDR3 runs to 12 residues. The CDR3 loop is CASSRGDGGYTF. CDR3 bases: TGTGCCAGCAGCCGGGGGGATGGCGGCTACACCTTC.

CDR3 bases: TGTGCCAGCAGCCAGAGGACAGGAACCTATGGCTACACCTTC. Its protein is CASSQRTGTYGYTF. The chain links TRBV3-1 (or the pseudogene TRBV3-2) to TRBJ1-2, with 7 bases lining up with TRBD1. The CDR3 runs to 14 residues. From germline, CDR1 is LGHDT and CDR2 YNNKEL (reference sequence). The V segment lost 3 bases and the J segment 4 bases; nucleotides outside the gene matches: 5.

This clone was detected only once. One junction end does not reproduce the germline sequence, and a read error may be involved. The chain has TRBV3-1 (or the pseudogene TRBV3-2) and TRBJ2-1; 9 nucleotides line up with TRBD2. Germline lookup yields CDR1 LGHDT and CDR2 YNNKEL (reference sequence). The CDR3 is 19 residues long. In DNA form, the CDR3 reads TGTGCCACCAGCCAAGATCGGGGCGGGGGGGCCAGGTCCTACAATGAGCAGTTCTTC. Protein sequence: CATSQDRGGGARSYNEQFF.

The chain employs TRBV5-1 and TRBJ1-1, with D hard to call. Trimming took off 3 bases at V and 0 bases at J, with 9 bases between the two ends. This CDR3 spans 14 amino acids. Germline CDR1 SGHRS, CDR2 YFSETQ. CDR3 coding DNA: TGCGCCAGCAGCTCCCCGGAGCTGAACACTGAAGCTTTCTTT. Its translation is CASSSPELNTEAFF.

Here the CDR3 DNA reads TGTGCCAGCAGCTTAGACCCGGCCGGGACCGGGGGAAACACTGAAGCTTTCTTT. Its translation is CASSLDPAGTGGNTEAFF. The genes are TRBV7-2 and TRBJ1-1; D may be TRBD1 (5 bases). This CDR3 spans 18 amino acids. V was clipped by 1 base and J by 2 bases, with 20 bases between them. From germline, CDR1 is SGHTA and CDR2 FQGNSA. The entire variable domain, with the rest obtained from reference TRBV7-2 and TRBJ1-1, is as follows: GAGVSQSPSNKVTEKGKDVELRCDPISGHTALYWYRQSLGQGLEFLIYFQGNSAPDKSGLPSDRFSAERTGGSVSTLTIQRTQQEDSAVYLCASSLDPAGTGGNTEAFFGQGTRLTVV.

The rearrangement joins TRBV6-5 to TRBJ2-7; 7 nucleotides match TRBD2. Looked up from germline, CDR1 is MNHEY and CDR2 is SVGAGI. This CDR3 comprises 15 residues. J lost 5 bases, V lost 7 bases, and 14 bases had no gene match. The CDR3 DNA follows: TGTGCCAGCACTCCCCGTGGGAGGGTGGGCGACGAGCAGTACTTC. As protein: CASTPRGRVGDEQYF.

Details on this clone: Other DNA sequences in this specimen translate into the identical CDR3. The rearrangement joins TRBV30 to TRBJ1-5, with TRBD1 matching over 8 bases. This CDR3 spans 14 amino acids. V shed 3 bases and J 7 bases; nucleotides not matched to a gene: 8. Germline lookup yields CDR1 GTSNPN and CDR2 SVGIG (reference sequence). The CDR3 region is CAWSIGQGGQPQHF. The CDR3 DNA follows: TGTGCCTGGAGCATAGGACAGGGCGGGCAGCCCCAGCATTTT.

The chain uses TRBV19 and TRBJ2-2; possible D gene TRBD1, 6 bases. CDR3 length: 17 residues. Germline V CDR1 and CDR2: LNHDA, SQIVND (reference sequence). The ends were cut back, 2 bases at V and 2 bases at J, with 15 bases in the middle. DNA of the CDR3: TGTGCCAGTAGTATATTCCGGACAGTAACAAACACCGGGGAGCTGTTTTTT. Its translation: CASSIFRTVTNTGELFF.

The rearrangement links TRBV25-1 to TRBJ2-1; a weak D match, TRBD1 (6 bases). Germline CDR1 and CDR2: MGHDK and SYGVNS. There are 15 residues in the CDR3. V was pared by 4 bases and J by 7 bases, with 17 bases between. For the CDR3, the DNA is TGTGCCAGCAGTGCCCGGGACATCTATCTTAATGAGCAGTTCTTC. This codes for CASSARDIYLNEQFF. The full variable domain, rest sourced from reference TRBV25-1 and TRBJ2-1, is EADIYQTPRYLVIGTGKKITLECSQTMGHDKMYWYQQDPGMELHLIHYSYGVNSTEKGDLSSESTVSRIRTEHFPLTLESARPSHTSQYLCASSARDIYLNEQFFGPGTRLTVL.

V usage is TRBV3-1 (or the pseudogene TRBV3-2) and J usage is TRBJ2-1; TRBD2 aligns across 8 bases. Losses at the gene ends were 4 bases for V and 4 bases for J; bases not matched to a gene: 9. This CDR3 is built from 16 residues. Germline V gene lookup returns CDR1 LGHDT and CDR2 YNNKEL (reference sequence). The CDR3 coding sequence is TGTGCCAGCAGCCTGGGACTAGATATATCTTACAATGAGCAGTTCTTC. It is translated as CASSLGLDISYNEQFF.